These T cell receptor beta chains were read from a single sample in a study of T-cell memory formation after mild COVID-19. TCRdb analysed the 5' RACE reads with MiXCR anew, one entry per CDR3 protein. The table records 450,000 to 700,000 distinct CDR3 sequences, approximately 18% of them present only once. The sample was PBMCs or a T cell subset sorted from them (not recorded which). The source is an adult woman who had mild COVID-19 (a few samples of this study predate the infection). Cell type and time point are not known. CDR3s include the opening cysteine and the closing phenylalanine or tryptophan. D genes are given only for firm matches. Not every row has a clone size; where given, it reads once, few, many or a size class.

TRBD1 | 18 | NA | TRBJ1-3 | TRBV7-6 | TGTGCCAGCAGCTTAACCGGGACAGGGAGATCCTCTGGAAACACCATATATTTT | CASSLTGTGRSSGNTIYF
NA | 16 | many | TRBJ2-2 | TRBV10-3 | TGTGCCATCAGTGGACCTTCGGGACAGAACACCGGGGAGCTGTTTTTT | CAISGPSGQNTGELFF
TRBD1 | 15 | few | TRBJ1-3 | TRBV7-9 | TGTGCCAGCAGCGCCACAGGGGGCTCTGGAAACACCATATATTTT | CASSATGGSGNTIYF
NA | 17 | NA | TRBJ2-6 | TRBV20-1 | TGCAGTGCTAGAGACAGCTCACAGGGTTCTGGGGCCAACGTCCTGACTTTC | CSARDSSQGSGANVLTF
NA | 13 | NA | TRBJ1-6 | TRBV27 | TGTGCCAGCAGTTTTTCAAAAGTTTCACCCCTCCACTTT | CASSFSKVSPLHF
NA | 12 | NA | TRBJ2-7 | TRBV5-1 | TGCGCCAGCAGCTTCCCTAGGTACGAGCAGTACTTC | CASSFPRYEQYF
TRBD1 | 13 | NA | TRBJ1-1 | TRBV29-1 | TGCAGCGTTCCCGACAGGGGGGTCACTGAAGCTTTCTTT | CSVPDRGVTEAFF
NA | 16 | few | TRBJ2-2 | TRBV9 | TGTGCCAGCAGCGTAGTGGTGGGACGGAACACCGGGGAGCTGTTTTTT | CASSVVVGRNTGELFF
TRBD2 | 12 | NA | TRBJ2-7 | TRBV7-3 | TGTGCCAGCAGCCGCTTGGGGGGGGAGCAGTACTTC | CASSRLGGEQYF
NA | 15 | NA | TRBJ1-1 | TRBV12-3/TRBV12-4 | TGTGCCAGCAGTTTAGGCAGGATCATGAACACTGAAGCTTTCTTT | CASSLGRIMNTEAFF
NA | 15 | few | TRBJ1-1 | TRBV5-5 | TGTGCCAGCAGCTGGGGCAATACAGTGAACACTGAAGCTTTCTTT | CASSWGNTVNTEAFF
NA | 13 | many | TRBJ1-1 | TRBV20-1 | TGCAGTGCTCCGGGACAAGGGAACACTGAAGCTTTCTTT | CSAPGQGNTEAFF
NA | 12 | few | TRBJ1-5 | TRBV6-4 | TGTGCCAGCAGTGAGTACATTGGCCCCCAGCATTTT | CASSEYIGPQHF
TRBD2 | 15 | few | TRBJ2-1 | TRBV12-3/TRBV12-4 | TGTGCCAGCAGTCCTAGCGGGAGGGCTCACAATGAGCAGTTCTTC | CASSPSGRAHNEQFF
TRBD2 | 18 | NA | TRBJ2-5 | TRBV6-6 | TGTGCCAGCAGTCTTCTAGCGGGGGGGTCACCCCGCCAAGAGACCCAGTACTTC | CASSLLAGGSPRQETQYF
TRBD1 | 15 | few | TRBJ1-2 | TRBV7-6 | TGTGCCAGCAGCTTAGGGGGTACAGGGGGCTATGGCTACACCTTC | CASSLGGTGGYGYTF
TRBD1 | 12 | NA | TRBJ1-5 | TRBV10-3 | TGTGCCACCACAGGGGGGAATCAGCCCCAGCATTTT | CATTGGNQPQHF
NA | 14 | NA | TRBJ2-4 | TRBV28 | TGTGCCAGCAGCCCTGGTGCAGCCAAAAACATTCAGTACTTC | CASSPGAAKNIQYF
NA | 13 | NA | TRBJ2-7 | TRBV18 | TGTGCCAGCGGCCGGGCCGCGAGAACCGAGCAGTACTTC | CASGRAARTEQYF
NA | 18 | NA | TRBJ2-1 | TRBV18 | TGTGCCAGCTCACCACCACCCTCGGTAGGAGGGGTGAACAATGAGCAGTTCTTC | CASSPPPSVGGVNNEQFF
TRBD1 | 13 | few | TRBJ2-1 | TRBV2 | TGTGCCAGCAGTCGGGACAGGGATCGTCCTCAGTTCTTC | CASSRDRDRPQFF
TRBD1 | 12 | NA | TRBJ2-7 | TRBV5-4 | TGTGCCAGCAGAAGGGGACAGAACGAGCAGTACTTC | CASRRGQNEQYF
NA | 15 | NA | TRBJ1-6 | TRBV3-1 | TGTGCCAGCAGCCCCCAGGCAGGTTATAATTCACCCCTCCACTTT | CASSPQAGYNSPLHF
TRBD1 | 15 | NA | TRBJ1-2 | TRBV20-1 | TGCAGTCCCCCCGGGACAGGCGGTAGCAACTATGGCTACACCTTC | CSPPGTGGSNYGYTF
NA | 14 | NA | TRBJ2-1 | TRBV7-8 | TGTGCCAGCAGCCCCCTGGGCGGAGGCAATGAGCAGTTCTTC | CASSPLGGGNEQFF
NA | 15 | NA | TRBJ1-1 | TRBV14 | TGTGCCAGCAGCCAAGACCCAGGGGACAACACTGAAGCTTTCTTT | CASSQDPGDNTEAFF
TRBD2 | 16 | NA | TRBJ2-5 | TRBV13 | TGTGCCAGCAGCTTAGAGCGGGGGGGAAAAATGGAGACCCAGTACTTC | CASSLERGGKMETQYF
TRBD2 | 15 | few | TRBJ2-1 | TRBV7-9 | TGTGCCAGCAGCTGGGGGACTAGCGTCTACAATGAGCAGTTCTTC | CASSWGTSVYNEQFF
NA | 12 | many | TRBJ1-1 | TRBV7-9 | TGCGCCAGCAGCCAGCTGAACACTGAAGCTTTCTTT | CASSQLNTEAFF
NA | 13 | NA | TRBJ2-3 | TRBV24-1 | TGTGCCACCAGTGATCACACCACAGATACGCAGTATTTT | CATSDHTTDTQYF
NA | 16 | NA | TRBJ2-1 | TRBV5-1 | TGCGCCAGCAGCTTGGAAGTTACTAGCAACTACAATGAGCAGTTCTTC | CASSLEVTSNYNEQFF
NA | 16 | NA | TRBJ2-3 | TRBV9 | TGTGCCAGCAGCTCGTTCCCAGGGGTTGGTGTCGATACGCAGTATTTT | CASSSFPGVGVDTQYF
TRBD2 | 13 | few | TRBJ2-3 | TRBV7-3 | TGTGCCAGCAGCTTAAGTCCTAGCGGGGCGCAGTATTTT | CASSLSPSGAQYF
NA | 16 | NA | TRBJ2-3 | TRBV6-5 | TGTGCCAGCAGTTACTCTTCGAGGGGGAGCACAGATACGCAGTATTTT | CASSYSSRGSTDTQYF
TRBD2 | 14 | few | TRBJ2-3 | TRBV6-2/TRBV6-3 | TGTGCCAGCACCCTAGCGGGAGAGACAGATACGCAGTATTTT | CASTLAGETDTQYF
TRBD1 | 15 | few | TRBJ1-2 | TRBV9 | TGTGCCAGCAGCGTAGGGACAGGGGGAACCGATGGCTACACCTTC | CASSVGTGGTDGYTF
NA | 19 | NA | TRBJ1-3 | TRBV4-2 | TGTGCCAGCAGCCAAGATAGGGGGGGACAAGGTGTGTCTGGAAACACCATATATTTT | CASSQDRGGQGVSGNTIYF
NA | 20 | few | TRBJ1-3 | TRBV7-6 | TGTGCCAGCAGCTTAGGGCCCGGGGTGACAGGATCGTCCTCTGGAAACACCATATATTTT | CASSLGPGVTGSSSGNTIYF
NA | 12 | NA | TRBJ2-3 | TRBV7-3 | TGTGCCAGCAGCTCGTTTGGGGATACGCAGTATTTT | CASSSFGDTQYF
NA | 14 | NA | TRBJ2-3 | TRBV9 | TGTGCCAGCAGCGTAACTATAGCGGTGGATACGCAGTATTTT | CASSVTIAVDTQYF
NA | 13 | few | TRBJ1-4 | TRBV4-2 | TGTGCCAGCAGCCAAGAAGAGACGGAAAAACTGTTTTTT | CASSQEETEKLFF
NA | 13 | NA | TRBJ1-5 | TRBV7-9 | TGTGCCAGCAGCTCGGGGCTATATCAGCCCCAGCATTTT | CASSSGLYQPQHF
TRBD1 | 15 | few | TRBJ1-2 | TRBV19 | TGTGCCAGTAGTGGGCACAGGGGGGATAACTATGGCTACACCTTC | CASSGHRGDNYGYTF
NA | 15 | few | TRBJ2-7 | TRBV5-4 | TGTGCCAGCAGCTTAATACAGGGAGCCTCCTACGAGCAGTACTTC | CASSLIQGASYEQYF
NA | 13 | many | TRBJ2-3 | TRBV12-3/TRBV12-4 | TGTGCCAGCAGTTTATACAGGACAGATACGCAGTATTTT | CASSLYRTDTQYF
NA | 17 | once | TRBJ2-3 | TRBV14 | TGTGCCAGCAGCCAAGCTACCCTGACTATACTCACAGATACGCAGTATTTT | CASSQATLTILTDTQYF
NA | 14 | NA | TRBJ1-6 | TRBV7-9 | TGTGCCAGCAGCTTAAGCACCTTGAAGTCACCCCTCCACTTT | CASSLSTLKSPLHF
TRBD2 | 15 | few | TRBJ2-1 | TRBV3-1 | TGTGCCAGCAGCCAAGATGGATCCGGGACTAGGGATCTGTTCTTC | CASSQDGSGTRDLFF
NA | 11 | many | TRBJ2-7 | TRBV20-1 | TGCAGTGCTATAGGGACCGGCGGGCAGTACTTC | CSAIGTGGQYF
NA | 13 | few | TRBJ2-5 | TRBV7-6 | TGTGCCAGCATCCCTGGACAGCGCGAGACCCAGTACTTC | CASIPGQRETQYF
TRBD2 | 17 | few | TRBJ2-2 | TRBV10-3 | TGTGCCATCAGTGAGCCGGGACTAGCGGGAATTGGCGGGGAGCTGTTTTTT | CAISEPGLAGIGGELFF